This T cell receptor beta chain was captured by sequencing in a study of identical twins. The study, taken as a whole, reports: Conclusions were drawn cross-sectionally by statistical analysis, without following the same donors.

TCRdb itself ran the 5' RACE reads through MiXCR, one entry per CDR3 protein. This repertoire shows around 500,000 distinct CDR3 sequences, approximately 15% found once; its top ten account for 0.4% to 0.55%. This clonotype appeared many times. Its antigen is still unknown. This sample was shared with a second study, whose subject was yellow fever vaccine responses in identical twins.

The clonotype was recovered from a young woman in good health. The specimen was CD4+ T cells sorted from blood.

The CDR3 reads CASSMDRIEQYF. CDR3 coding DNA: TGTGCCAGCAGCATGGACAGAATCGAGCAGTACTTC. The V call is TRBV7-9, the J call TRBJ2-7; possibly TRBD1 for D (6 bases). Germline V gene data show CDR1 as SEHNR and CDR2 as FQNEAQ (reference sequence). Trimming removed 5 bases from V and 6 bases from J, with 11 bases in between. The CDR3 length is 12 residues.